This T cell receptor beta chain was identified during a study of neoadjuvant anti-PD-1 for oral cavity cancer. Measured with immunoSEQ multiplex PCR; TCRdb has only the in-frame clones, and not every one. The sample consists of 17,000 or so clones, approximately 61% of them appearing once. Cohort: HPV-negative, locally advanced oral cavity squamous cell carcinoma patients. Sequences were derived from PBMCs, sampled before nivolumab (anti-PD-1) treatment. The TCR originated in a person aged 40 to 85 with oral cavity squamous cell carcinoma.

CDR3 region: CASSEEGASNQPQHF. DNA for the CDR3: TGTGCCAGCAGTGAAGAGGGGGCTAGCAATCAGCCCCAGCATTTT. This chain joins TRBV6-1 and TRBJ1-5; TRBD1 aligns across 7 bases. Trimming cost V 1 base and J 0 bases; bases outside gene matches: 0. This CDR3 has 15 residues. CDR1 is MNHNS, CDR2 SASEGT, per germline.